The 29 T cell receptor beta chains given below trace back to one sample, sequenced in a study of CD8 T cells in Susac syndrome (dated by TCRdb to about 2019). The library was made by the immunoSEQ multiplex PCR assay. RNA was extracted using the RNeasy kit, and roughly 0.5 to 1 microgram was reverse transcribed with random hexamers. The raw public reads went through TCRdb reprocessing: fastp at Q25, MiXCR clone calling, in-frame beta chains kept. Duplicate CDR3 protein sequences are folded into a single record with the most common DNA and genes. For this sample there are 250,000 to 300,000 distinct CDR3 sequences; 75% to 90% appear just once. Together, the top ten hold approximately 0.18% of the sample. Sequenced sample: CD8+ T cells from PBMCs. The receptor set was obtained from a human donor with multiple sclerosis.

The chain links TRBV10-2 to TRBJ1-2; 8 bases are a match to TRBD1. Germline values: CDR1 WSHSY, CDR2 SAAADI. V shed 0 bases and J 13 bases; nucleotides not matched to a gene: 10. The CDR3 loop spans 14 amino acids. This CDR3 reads CASSESRTGTIPTF. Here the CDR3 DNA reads TGCGCCAGCAGTGAGTCCCGGACAGGGACGATTCCCACCTTC.

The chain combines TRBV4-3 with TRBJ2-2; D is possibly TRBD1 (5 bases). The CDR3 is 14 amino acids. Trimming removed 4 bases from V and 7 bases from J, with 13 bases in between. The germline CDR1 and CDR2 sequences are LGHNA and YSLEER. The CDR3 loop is CASSRLQVHGELFF. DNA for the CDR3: TGCGCCAGCAGCCGTCTACAGGTTCACGGGGAGCTGTTTTTT.

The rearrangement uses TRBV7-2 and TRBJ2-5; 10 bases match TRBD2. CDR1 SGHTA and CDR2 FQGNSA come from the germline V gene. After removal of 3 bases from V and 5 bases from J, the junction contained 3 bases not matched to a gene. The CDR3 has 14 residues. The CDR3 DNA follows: TGTGCCAGCAGCTTTTTGACTAGCGGGGAGACCCAGTACTTC. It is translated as CASSFLTSGETQYF.

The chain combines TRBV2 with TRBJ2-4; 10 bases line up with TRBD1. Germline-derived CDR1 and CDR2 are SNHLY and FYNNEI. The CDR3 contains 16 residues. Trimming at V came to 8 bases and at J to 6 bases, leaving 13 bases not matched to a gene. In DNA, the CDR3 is TGTGCCAGCGAAAAGGAAGGACAGGGGGTTTCAAACATTCAGTACTTC. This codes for CASEKEGQGVSNIQYF.

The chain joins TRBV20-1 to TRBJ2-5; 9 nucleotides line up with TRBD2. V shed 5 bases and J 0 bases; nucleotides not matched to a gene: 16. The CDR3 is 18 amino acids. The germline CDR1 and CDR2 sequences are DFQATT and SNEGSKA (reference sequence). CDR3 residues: CSAGQRKREAPYQETQYF. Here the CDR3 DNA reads TGCAGTGCTGGACAGAGAAAGCGGGAGGCACCATACCAAGAGACCCAGTACTTC.

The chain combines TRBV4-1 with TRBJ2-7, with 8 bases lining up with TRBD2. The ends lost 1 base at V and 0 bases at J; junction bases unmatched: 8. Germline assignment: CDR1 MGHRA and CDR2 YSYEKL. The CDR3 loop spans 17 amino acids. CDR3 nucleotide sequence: TGCGCCAGCAGCCAAGTTGCGGGGGGCGATAGCTCCTACGAGCAGTACTTC. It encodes CASSQVAGGDSSYEQYF.

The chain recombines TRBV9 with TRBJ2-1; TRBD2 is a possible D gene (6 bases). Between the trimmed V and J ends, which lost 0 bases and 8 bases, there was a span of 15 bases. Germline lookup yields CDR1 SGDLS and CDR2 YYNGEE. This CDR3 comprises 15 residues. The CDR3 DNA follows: TGTGCCAGCAGCGTAGCGGTGGGAGGAGCCTATGAGCAGTTCTTC. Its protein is CASSVAVGGAYEQFF.

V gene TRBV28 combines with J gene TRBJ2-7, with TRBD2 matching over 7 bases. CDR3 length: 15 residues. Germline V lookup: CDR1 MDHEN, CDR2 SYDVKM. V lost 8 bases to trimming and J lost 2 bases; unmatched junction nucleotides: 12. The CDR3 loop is CASRSPVGGAYEQYF. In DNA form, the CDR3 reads TGTGCCAGCCGCTCGCCCGTTGGGGGGGCCTACGAGCAGTACTTC.

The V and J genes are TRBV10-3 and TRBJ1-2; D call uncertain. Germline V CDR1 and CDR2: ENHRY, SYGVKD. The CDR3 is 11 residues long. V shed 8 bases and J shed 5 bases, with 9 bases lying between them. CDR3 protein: CAIGRGYGYTF. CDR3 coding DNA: TGTGCCATCGGACGAGGGTATGGCTACACCTTC.

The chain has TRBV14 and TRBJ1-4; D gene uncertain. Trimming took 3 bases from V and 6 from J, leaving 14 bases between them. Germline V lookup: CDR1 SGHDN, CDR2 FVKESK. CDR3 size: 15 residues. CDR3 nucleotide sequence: TGTGCCAGCAGCCATTTCGGAAGCGCCGATGAAAAACTGTTTTTT. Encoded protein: CASSHFGSADEKLFF.

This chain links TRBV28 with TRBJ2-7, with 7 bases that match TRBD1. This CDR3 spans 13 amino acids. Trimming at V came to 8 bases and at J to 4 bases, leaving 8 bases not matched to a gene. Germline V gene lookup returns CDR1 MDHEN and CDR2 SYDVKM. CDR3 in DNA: TGTGCCAGCGTTACGGGACAGTCTTACGAGCAGTACTTC. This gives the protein CASVTGQSYEQYF.

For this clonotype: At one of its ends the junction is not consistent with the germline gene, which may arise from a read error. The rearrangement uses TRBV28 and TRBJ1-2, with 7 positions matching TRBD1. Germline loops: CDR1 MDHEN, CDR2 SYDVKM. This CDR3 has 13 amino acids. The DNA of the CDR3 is TGTGCCAGCGGTTTCAGGGGGAACTATGGCTACACCTTC. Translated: CASGFRGNYGYTF.

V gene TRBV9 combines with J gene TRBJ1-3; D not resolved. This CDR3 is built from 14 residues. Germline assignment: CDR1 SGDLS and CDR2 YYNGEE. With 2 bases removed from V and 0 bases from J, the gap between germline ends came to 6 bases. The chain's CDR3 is CASSVDGSGNTIYF. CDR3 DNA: TGTGCCAGCAGCGTGGACGGCTCTGGAAACACCATATATTTT.

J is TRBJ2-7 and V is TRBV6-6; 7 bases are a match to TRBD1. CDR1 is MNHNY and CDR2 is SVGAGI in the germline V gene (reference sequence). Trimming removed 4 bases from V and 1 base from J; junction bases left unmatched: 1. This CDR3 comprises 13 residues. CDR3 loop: CASSWDRSYEQYF. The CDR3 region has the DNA TGTGCCAGCAGTTGGGACAGATCCTACGAGCAGTACTTC.

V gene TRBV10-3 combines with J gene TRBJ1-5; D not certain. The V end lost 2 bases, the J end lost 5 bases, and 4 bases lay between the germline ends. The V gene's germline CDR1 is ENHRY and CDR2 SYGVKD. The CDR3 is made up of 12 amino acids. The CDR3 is CAISETDQPQHF. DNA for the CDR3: TGTGCCATCAGTGAGACGGATCAGCCCCAGCATTTT.

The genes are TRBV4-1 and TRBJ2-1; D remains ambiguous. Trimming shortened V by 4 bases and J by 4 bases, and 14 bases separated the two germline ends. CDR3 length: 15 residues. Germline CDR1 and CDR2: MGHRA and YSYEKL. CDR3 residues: CASSLGIIGYNEQFF. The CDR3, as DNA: TGCGCCAGCAGCCTAGGCATTATCGGTTACAATGAGCAGTTCTTC.

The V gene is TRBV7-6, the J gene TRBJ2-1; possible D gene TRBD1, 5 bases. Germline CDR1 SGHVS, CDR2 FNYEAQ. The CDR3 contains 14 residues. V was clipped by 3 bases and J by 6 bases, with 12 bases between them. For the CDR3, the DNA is TGTGCCAGCAGCTTTCAGGGTTCCCCCAATGAGCAGTTCTTC. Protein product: CASSFQGSPNEQFF.

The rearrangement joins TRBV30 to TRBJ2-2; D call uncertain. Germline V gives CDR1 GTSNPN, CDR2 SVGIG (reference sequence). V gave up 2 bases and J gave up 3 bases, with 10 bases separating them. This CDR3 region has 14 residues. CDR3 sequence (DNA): TGTGCCTGGAGTTCCGGGCTACACACCGGGGAGCTGTTTTTT. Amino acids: CAWSSGLHTGELFF.

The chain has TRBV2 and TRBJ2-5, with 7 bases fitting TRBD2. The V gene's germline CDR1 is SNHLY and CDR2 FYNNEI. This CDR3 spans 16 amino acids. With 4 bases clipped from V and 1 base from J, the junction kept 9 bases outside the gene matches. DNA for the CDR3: TGTGCCAGCAGTGTCCCGCGGGAGAGGGGCCAAGAGACCCAGTACTTC. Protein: CASSVPRERGQETQYF. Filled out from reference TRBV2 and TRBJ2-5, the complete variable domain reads EPEVTQTPSHQVTQMGQEVILRCVPISNHLYFYWYRQILGQKVEFLVSFYNNEISEKSEIFDDQFSVERPDGSNFTLKIRSTKLEDSAMYFCASSVPRERGQETQYFGPGTRLLVL.

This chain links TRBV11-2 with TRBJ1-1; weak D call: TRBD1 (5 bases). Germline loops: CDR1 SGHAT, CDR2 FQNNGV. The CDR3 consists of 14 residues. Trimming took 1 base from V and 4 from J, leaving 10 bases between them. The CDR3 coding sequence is TGTGCCAGCAGCTTAGTCTCTAGGGGCACTGAAGCTTTCTTT. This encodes CASSLVSRGTEAFF.

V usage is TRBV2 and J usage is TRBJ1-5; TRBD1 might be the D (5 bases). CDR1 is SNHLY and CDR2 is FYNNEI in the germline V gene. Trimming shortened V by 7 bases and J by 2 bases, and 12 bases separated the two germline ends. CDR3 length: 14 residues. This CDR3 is CASMRGEGNQPQHF. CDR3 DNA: TGTGCCAGCATGCGGGGGGAGGGCAATCAGCCCCAGCATTTT.

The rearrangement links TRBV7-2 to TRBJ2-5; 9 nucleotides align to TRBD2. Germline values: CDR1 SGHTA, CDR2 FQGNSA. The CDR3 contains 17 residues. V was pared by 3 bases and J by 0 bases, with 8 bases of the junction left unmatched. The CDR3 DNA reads TGTGCCAGCAGCTTTCCCATAGCGGGGGATAACCAAGAGACCCAGTACTTC. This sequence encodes CASSFPIAGDNQETQYF.

This chain's CDR3 is CASSQGLVNTEAFF. The CDR3 DNA sequence: TGTGCCAGCAGCCAAGGTCTGGTGAACACTGAAGCTTTCTTT. The chain has TRBV3-1 and TRBJ1-1; D uncertain. V was shortened by 1 base and J by 0 bases, with 6 bases between the two germline ends. Germline-derived CDR1 and CDR2 are LGHDT and YNNKEL (reference sequence). This CDR3 has 14 amino acids.

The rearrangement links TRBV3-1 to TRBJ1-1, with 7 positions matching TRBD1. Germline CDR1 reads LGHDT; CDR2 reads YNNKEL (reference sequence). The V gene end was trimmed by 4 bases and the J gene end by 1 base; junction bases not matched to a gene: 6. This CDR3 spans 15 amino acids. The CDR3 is CASSLDRTGNTEAFF. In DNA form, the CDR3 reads TGTGCCAGCAGCCTCGACAGGACAGGGAACACTGAAGCTTTCTTT. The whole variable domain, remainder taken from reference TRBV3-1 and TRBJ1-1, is DTAVSQTPKYLVTQMGNDKSIKCEQNLGHDTMYWYKQDSKKFLKIMFSYNNKELIINETVPNRFSPKSPDKAHLNLHINSLELGDSAVYFCASSLDRTGNTEAFFGQGTRLTVV.

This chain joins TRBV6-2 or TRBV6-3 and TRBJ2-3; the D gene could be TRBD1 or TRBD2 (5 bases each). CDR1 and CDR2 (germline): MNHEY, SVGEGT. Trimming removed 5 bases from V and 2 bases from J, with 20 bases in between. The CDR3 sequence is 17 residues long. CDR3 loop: CASSNYLGTDDTDTQYF. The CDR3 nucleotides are TGTGCCAGCAGTAATTACCTCGGGACGGACGACACAGATACGCAGTATTTT.

The chain's CDR3 is CASRGPGVGTGELFF. CDR3 DNA: TGTGCCAGCAGGGGCCCCGGGGTAGGGACCGGGGAGCTGTTTTTT. The rearrangement uses TRBV9 and TRBJ2-2, with a weak D call TRBD2 (5 bases). The CDR3 runs to 15 residues. V gave up 5 bases and J gave up 5 bases, with 16 bases separating them. The germline V gene encodes CDR1 SGDLS and CDR2 YYNGEE.

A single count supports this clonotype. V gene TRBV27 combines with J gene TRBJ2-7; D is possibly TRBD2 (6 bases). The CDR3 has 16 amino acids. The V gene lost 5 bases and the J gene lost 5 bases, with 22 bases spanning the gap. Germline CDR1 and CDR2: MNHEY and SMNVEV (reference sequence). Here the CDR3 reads CASSPPGVPPFDEQYF. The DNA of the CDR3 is TGTGCCAGCAGTCCCCCGGGGGTACCACCTTTCGACGAGCAGTACTTC.

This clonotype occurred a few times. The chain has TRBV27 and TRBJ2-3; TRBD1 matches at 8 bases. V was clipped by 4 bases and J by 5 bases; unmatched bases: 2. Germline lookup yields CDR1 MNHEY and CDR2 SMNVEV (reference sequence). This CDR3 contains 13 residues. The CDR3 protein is CASSSRGLDTQYF. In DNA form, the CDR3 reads TGTGCCAGCAGTTCCAGGGGGCTAGATACGCAGTATTTT.

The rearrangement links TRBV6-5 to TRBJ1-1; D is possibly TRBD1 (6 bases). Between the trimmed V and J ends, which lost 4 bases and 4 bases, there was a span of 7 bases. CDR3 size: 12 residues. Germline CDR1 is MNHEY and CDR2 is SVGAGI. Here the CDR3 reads CASSWGATEAFF. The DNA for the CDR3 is TGTGCCAGCAGTTGGGGGGCCACTGAAGCTTTCTTT.